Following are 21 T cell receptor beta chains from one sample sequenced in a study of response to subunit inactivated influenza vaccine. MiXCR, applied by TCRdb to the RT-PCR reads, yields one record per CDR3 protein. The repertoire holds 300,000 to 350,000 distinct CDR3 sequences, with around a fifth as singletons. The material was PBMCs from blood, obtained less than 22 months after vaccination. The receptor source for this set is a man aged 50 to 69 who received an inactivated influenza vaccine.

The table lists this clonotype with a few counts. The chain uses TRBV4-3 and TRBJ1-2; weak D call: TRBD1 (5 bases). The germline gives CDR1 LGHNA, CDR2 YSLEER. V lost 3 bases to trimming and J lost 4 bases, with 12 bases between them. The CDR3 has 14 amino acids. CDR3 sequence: CASSQAGAVYGYTF. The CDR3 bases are TGCGCCAGCAGCCAGGCCGGGGCGGTCTATGGCTACACCTTC.

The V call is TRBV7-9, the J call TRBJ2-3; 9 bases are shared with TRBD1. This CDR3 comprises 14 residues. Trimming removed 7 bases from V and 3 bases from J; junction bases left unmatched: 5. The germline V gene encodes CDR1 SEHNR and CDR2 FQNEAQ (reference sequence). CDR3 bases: TGTGCCAGCACCCCTGGGACAGGGACAGATACGCAGTATTTT. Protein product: CASTPGTGTDTQYF.

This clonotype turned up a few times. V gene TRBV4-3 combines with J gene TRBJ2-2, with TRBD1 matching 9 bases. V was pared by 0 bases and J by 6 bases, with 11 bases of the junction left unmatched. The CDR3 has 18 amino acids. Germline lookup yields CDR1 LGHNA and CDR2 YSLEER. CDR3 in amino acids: CASSQETPWTGAAGELFF. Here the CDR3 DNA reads TGCGCCAGCAGCCAAGAGACCCCCTGGACAGGGGCGGCCGGGGAGCTGTTTTTT.

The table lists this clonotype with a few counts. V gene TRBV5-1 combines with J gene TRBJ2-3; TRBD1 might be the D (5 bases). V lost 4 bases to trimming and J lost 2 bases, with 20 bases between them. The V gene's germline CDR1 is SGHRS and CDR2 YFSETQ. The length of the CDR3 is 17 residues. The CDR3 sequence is CASSRVTGASYTDTQYF. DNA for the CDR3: TGCGCCAGCAGCAGAGTGACTGGGGCGTCTTACACAGATACGCAGTATTTT. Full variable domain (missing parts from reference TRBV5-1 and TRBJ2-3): KAGVTQTPRYLIKTRGQQVTLSCSPISGHRSVSWYQQTPGQGLQFLFEYFSETQRNKGNFPGRFSGRQFSNSRSEMNVSTLELGDSALYLCASSRVTGASYTDTQYFGPGTRLTVL.

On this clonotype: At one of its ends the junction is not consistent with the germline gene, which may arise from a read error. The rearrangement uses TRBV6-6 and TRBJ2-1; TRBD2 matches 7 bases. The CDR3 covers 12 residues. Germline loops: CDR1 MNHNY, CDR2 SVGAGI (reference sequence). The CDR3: CASSSQTSVEAF. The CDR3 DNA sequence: TGTGCCAGCAGTTCCCAAACTAGCGTGGAGGCCTTC.

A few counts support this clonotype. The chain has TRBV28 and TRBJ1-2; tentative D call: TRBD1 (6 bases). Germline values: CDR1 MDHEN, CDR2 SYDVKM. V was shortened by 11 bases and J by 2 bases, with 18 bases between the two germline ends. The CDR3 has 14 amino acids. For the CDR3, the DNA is TGTGCCTCCACACCAGGGGCCGGCAACTATGGCTACACCTTC. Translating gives CASTPGAGNYGYTF.

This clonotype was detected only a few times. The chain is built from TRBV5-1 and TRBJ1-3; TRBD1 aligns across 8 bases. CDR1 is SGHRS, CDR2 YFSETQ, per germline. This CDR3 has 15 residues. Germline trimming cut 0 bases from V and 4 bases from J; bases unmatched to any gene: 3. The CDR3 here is CASSLGQGAGNTIYF. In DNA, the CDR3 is TGCGCCAGCAGCTTGGGCCAGGGGGCCGGAAACACCATATATTTT.

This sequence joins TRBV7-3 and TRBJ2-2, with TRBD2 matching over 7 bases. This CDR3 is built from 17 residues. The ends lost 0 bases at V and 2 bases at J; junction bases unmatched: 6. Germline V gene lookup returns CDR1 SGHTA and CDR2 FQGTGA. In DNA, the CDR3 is TGTGCCAGCAGCTTAACGCGAGCGGGAAGCAACACCGGGGAGCTGTTTTTT. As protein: CASSLTRAGSNTGELFF. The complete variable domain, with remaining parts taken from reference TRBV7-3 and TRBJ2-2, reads GAGVSQTPSNKVTEKGKYVELRCDPISGHTALYWYRQSLGQGPEFLIYFQGTGAADDSGLPNDRFFAVRPEGSVSTLKIQRTERGDSAVYLCASSLTRAGSNTGELFFGEGSRLTVL.

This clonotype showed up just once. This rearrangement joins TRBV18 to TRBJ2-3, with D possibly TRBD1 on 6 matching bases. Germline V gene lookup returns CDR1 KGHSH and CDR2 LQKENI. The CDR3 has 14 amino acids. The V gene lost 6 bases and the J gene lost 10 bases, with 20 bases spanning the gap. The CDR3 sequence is CASSLESRTGPQYF. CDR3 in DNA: TGTGCCAGCTCCCTTGAGTCCCGAACAGGGCCGCAGTATTTT.

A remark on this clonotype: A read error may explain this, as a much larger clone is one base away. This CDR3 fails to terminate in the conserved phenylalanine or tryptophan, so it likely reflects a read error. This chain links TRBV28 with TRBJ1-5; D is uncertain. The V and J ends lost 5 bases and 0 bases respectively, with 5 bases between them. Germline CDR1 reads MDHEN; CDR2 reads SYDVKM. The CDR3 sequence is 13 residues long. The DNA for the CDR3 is TGTGCCAGCAGTGTGGATAGCAATCAGCCCCAGCATTCT. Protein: CASSVDSNQPQHS.

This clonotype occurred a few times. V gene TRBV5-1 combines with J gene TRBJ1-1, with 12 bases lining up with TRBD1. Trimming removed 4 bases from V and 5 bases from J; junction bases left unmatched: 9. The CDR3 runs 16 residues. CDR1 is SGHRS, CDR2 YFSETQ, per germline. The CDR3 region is CASSPGDRGRRTEAFF. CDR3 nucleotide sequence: TGCGCCAGCAGCCCGGGGGACAGGGGGCGGAGGACTGAAGCTTTCTTT.

CDR3 amino acids: CSGSSGSLVPDTQYF. The CDR3, as DNA: TGCAGCGGCTCTAGCGGGAGCTTAGTCCCAGATACGCAGTATTTT. J is TRBJ2-3 and V is TRBV29-1; 10 bases fit TRBD2. Germline V gives CDR1 SQVTM, CDR2 ANQGSEA. Trimming at V came to 7 bases and at J to 4 bases, leaving 11 bases not matched to a gene. CDR3 length: 15 amino acids.

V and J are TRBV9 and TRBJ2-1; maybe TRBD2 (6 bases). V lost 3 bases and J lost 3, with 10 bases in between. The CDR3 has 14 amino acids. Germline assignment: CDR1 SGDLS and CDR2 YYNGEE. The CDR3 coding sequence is TGTGCCAGCAGCGCTGTGGGACTCTACAATGAGCAGTTCTTC. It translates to CASSAVGLYNEQFF.

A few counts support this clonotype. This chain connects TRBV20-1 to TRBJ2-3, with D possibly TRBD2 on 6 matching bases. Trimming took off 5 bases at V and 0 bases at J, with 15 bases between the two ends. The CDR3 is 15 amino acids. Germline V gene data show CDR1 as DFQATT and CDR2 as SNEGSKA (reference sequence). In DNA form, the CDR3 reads TGCAGTGCTCCTAGTCCCAGCGGGAGCACAGATACGCAGTATTTT. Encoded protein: CSAPSPSGSTDTQYF.

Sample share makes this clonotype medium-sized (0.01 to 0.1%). The DNA for the CDR3 is TGTGCCAGCAGCCGGACAGGGGGTCGTGAAAAACTGTTTTTT. Its translation is CASSRTGGREKLFF. This chain connects TRBV7-9 to TRBJ1-4, with TRBD1 matching 10 bases. Per germline, CDR1 SEHNR and CDR2 FQNEAQ (reference sequence). The V segment lost 5 bases and the J segment 7 bases; nucleotides outside the gene matches: 4. The CDR3 contains 14 residues. The full variable domain, completed using reference TRBV7-9 and TRBJ1-4, is DTGVSQNPRHKITKRGQNVTFRCDPISEHNRLYWYRQTLGQGPEFLTYFQNEAQLEKSRLLSDRFSAERPKGSFSTLEIQRTEQGDSAMYLCASSRTGGREKLFFGSGTQLSVL.

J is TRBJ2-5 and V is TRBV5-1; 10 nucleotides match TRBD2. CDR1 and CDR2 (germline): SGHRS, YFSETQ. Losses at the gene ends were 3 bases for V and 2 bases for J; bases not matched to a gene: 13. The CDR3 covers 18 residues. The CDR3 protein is CASSSALLAGGGQETQYF. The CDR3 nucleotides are TGCGCCAGCAGCTCCGCCCTGTTAGCGGGAGGAGGGCAAGAGACCCAGTACTTC. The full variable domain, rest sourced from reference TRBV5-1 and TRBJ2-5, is KAGVTQTPRYLIKTRGQQVTLSCSPISGHRSVSWYQQTPGQGLQFLFEYFSETQRNKGNFPGRFSGRQFSNSRSEMNVSTLELGDSALYLCASSSALLAGGGQETQYFGPGTRLLVL.

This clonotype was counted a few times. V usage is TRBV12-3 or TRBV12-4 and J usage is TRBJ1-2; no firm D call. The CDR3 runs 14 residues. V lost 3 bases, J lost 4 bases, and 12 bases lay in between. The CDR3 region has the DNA TGTGCCAGCAGTTTTTCAGGTACCCGCTATGGCTACACCTTC. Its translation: CASSFSGTRYGYTF.

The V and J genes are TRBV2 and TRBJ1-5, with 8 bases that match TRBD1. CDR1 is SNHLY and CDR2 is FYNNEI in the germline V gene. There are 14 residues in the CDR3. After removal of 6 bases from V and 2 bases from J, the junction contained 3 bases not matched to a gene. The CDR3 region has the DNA TGTGCCAGCAGGATGGACAGGGGCAATCAGCCCCAGCATTTT. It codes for CASRMDRGNQPQHF.

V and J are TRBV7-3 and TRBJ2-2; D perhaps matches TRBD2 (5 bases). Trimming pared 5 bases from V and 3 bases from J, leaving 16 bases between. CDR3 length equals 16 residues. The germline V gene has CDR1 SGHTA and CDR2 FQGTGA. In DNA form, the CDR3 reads TGTGCCAGCAGCCCAACTCAGGCGCGGGACACCGGGGAGCTGTTTTTT. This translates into CASSPTQARDTGELFF.

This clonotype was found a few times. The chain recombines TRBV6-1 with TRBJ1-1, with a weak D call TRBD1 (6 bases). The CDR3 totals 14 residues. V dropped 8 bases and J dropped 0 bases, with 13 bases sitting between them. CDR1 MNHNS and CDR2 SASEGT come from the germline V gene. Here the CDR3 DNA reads TGTGCCAGCGACTTCAGGGGCATGAACACTGAAGCTTTCTTT. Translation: CASDFRGMNTEAFF.

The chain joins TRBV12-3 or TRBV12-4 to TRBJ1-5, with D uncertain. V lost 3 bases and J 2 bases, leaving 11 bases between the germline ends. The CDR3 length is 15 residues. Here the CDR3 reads CASSFGRMGNQPQHF. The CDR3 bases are TGTGCCAGCAGTTTCGGCAGAATGGGCAATCAGCCCCAGCATTTT.